This is a list of T cell receptor beta chains from one sample in a study of blood T cell repertoires in COVID-19. TCRdb's copy holds only in-frame clones and misses some; the assay was immunoSEQ multiplex PCR. The sample records about 110,000 clones, about three quarters being singletons. The specimen was peripheral blood. These receptors were taken from a middle-aged woman with acute or convalescent COVID-19. CDR3s include the opening cysteine and the closing phenylalanine or tryptophan. Each record gives: J gene, V gene, D gene, clone size, CDR3 DNA, CDR3 protein. The D gene is left open where the match is weak. Size values are once, few and many counts, or a class for expanded clones, and some rows have none.

>TRBJ2-3|TRBV7-2|TRBD2|NA
TGTGCCAGCAGCGCCATGGGACTAGCAGCAGATACGCAGTATTTT
CASSAMGLAADTQYF
>TRBJ1-4|TRBV24-1|NA|few
TGTGCCACCAGTGTCCAGTCGACTAATGAAAAACTGTTTTTT
CATSVQSTNEKLFF
>TRBJ1-1|TRBV5-5|TRBD1|NA
TGTGCCAGCAGCTTAGGAAACAGGGGGCCGACGGAGCGCGTGAACACTGAAGCTTTCTTT
CASSLGNRGPTERVNTEAFF
>TRBJ2-5|TRBV5-1|TRBD1|NA
TGCGCCAGCAGCTTGGGGGACAGGGCCCAAGAGACCCAGTACTTC
CASSLGDRAQETQYF
>TRBJ2-7|TRBV5-6|TRBD1|NA
TGTGCCAGCAGCTTTGGGACAGGCGATTACGAGCAGTACTTC
CASSFGTGDYEQYF
>TRBJ1-2|TRBV27|NA|few
TGTGCCAGCAGTTTATCTGGGACCGGGACTATGCGCTACACCTTC
CASSLSGTGTMRYTF
>TRBJ2-1|TRBV20-1|NA|NA
TGCAGTGCGGTGGGGGGTGAGCAGTTCTTC
CSAVGGEQFF
>TRBJ1-6|TRBV7-2|NA|NA
TGTGCCAGCAGCTTAGGGGGCGTGAATAATTCACCCCTCCACTTT
CASSLGGVNNSPLHF
>TRBJ2-5|TRBV7-3|NA|NA
TGTGCCAGCAGCCCTTCTGGGCTTAAAGAGACCCAGTACTTC
CASSPSGLKETQYF
>TRBJ2-7|TRBV7-2|TRBD2|medium-sized
TGTGCCAGCAGCCCGGGGACTAGCGGGGGCCCTTCCTACGAGCAGTACTTC
CASSPGTSGGPSYEQYF
>TRBJ2-2|TRBV24-1|NA|NA
TGTGCCACCAGTGCCTCAACCGGCGGGGATTCCGGGGAGCTGTTTTTT
CATSASTGGDSGELFF
>TRBJ1-1|TRBV16|NA|NA
TGTGCCAGCAGCCTACAGGTTCAGGCCACTGAAGCTTTCTTT
CASSLQVQATEAFF
>TRBJ1-5|TRBV25-1|TRBD1|NA
TGTGCCAGCTTACCCCGGGACAGGGGGCATAGCAATCAGCCCCAGCATTTT
CASLPRDRGHSNQPQHF
>TRBJ1-2|TRBV7-2|TRBD1|NA
TGTGCCAGCAGCTTTTTATTGGGGACAGGGGAGGGCTACACCTTC
CASSFLLGTGEGYTF
>TRBJ2-7|TRBV7-8|NA|NA
TGTGCCAGCAGCCCCCAAGGGGCTGGAGACGAGCAGTACTTC
CASSPQGAGDEQYF
>TRBJ1-5|TRBV4-3|NA|many
TGCGCCAGCAGCCAAGTCGAGGGTCAGCCCCAGCATTTT
CASSQVEGQPQHF
>TRBJ2-2|TRBV7-3|TRBD2|many
TGTGCCAGCAGGATTCACAGGTTAGCGGGGGGAGAGGCGAACACCGGGGAGCTGTTTTTT
CASRIHRLAGGEANTGELFF
>TRBJ1-2|TRBV30|TRBD1|NA
TGTGCCGGAGCCCGTTACGACAGGGACTTTGAGGGCTACACCTTC
CAGARYDRDFEGYTF
>TRBJ1-1|TRBV6-5|TRBD1|NA
TGTGCCAGCTTGGCAGGGGGCCTAAACACTGAAGCTTTCTTT
CASLAGGLNTEAFF
>TRBJ1-5|TRBV27|TRBD1|NA
TGTGCCAGCAGCCTAACAGGGGGCGGACAGCCCCAGCATTTT
CASSLTGGGQPQHF
>TRBJ2-1|TRBV7-2|TRBD2|NA
TGTGCCAGCAGCAACCAGGGACTAGTCTTCTTC
CASSNQGLVFF
>TRBJ1-1|TRBV6-6|TRBD1|NA
TGTGCCAGCAAAACCGGACAGGGAGGGTTTAGCACTGAAGCTTTCTTT
CASKTGQGGFSTEAFF
>TRBJ2-7|TRBV28|TRBD1|NA
TGTGCCAGCAGTCTACGACAGGGGGCGGACGAGCAGTACTTC
CASSLRQGADEQYF
>TRBJ1-5|TRBV6-2/TRBV6-3|TRBD1|NA
TGTGCCAGCAGTTACAACGGACAGGGGGGTCAGCCCCAGCATTTT
CASSYNGQGGQPQHF
>TRBJ1-4|TRBV27|NA|NA
TGTGCCAGCAGTACCCGGGTCCCCTTTGCAACTAATGAAAAACTGTTTTTT
CASSTRVPFATNEKLFF
>TRBJ2-7|TRBV30|NA|few
TGTGCCTGGAGTGTTGGGCTGTACGAGCAGTACTTC
CAWSVGLYEQYF
>TRBJ2-3|TRBV2|TRBD1|NA
TGTGCCAGCAAGGGACAGAGCACAGATACGCAGTATTTT
CASKGQSTDTQYF
>TRBJ1-6|TRBV7-9|NA|NA
TGTGCCAGCAGCGTCCGCCACGGGGACTATAATTCACCCCTCCACTTT
CASSVRHGDYNSPLHF
>TRBJ1-2|TRBV5-4|NA|NA
TGTGCCAGCAGCTTAGACGACAGAGGCTACACCTTC
CASSLDDRGYTF
>TRBJ1-1|TRBV18|NA|NA
TGTGCCAGCTCACTGCGAGGGAACACTGAAGCTTTCTTT
CASSLRGNTEAFF
>TRBJ2-3|TRBV6-5|TRBD2|NA
TGTGCCAGCAGTCACGGGGGGGGAGATACGCAGTATTTT
CASSHGGGDTQYF
>TRBJ1-4|TRBV3-1/TRBV3-2|TRBD1|NA
TGTGCCAGCAGCCAAGATAGACAGGGGAGGGAAAAACTGTTTTTT
CASSQDRQGREKLFF
>TRBJ1-3|TRBV6-5|NA|NA
TGTGCCAGCACCGAAAATAGGGAGTTTGGAAACACCATATATTTT
CASTENREFGNTIYF
>TRBJ1-2|TRBV11-2|NA|few
TGTGCCAGCAGCTCCGAGGGCTATGGCTACACCTTC
CASSSEGYGYTF
>TRBJ2-7|TRBV6-5|TRBD1|NA
TGTGCCAGCAGCGGGCCGGACAGGGAGCAGTACTTC
CASSGPDREQYF
>TRBJ1-1|TRBV7-9|NA|NA
TGTGCCAGCAGCCGGCGGGGGTTCACTGAAGCTTTCTTT
CASSRRGFTEAFF
>TRBJ2-2|TRBV2|TRBD2|NA
TGTGCCAGCAGCTCTAGCGGGGGCTTCACCGGGGAGCTGTTTTTT
CASSSSGGFTGELFF
>TRBJ2-7|TRBV28|TRBD2|NA
TGTGCCAGCATCCCCGCGGGGGAAATGGGCTACGAGCAGTACTTC
CASIPAGEMGYEQYF
>TRBJ1-1|TRBV5-5|NA|NA
TGTGCCAGCAGCATAGGACAGTCGAACACTGAAGCTTTCTTT
CASSIGQSNTEAFF
>TRBJ1-1|TRBV7-2|NA|NA
TGTGCCAGCAGCATCGGACAGCTGAACACTGAAGCTTTCTTT
CASSIGQLNTEAFF
>TRBJ2-1|TRBV7-6|NA|NA
TGTGCCAGCAGCGTGGTCGGAGGTGAGCAGTTCTTC
CASSVVGGEQFF
>TRBJ1-1|TRBV3-1/TRBV3-2|TRBD1|few
TGTGCCAGCAGCCAGAGGGACAGGGGGCCGTACACTGAAGCTTTCTTT
CASSQRDRGPYTEAFF
>TRBJ2-2|TRBV10-3|NA|NA
TGTGCCATCAGACAGGGTAGGGGCACCGGGGAGCTGTTTTTT
CAIRQGRGTGELFF
>TRBJ2-5|TRBV5-5|NA|NA
TGTGCCAGCAGCTTGGACGGTAGAGGAGAGACCCAGTACTTC
CASSLDGRGETQYF
>TRBJ1-6|TRBV6-5|NA|few
TGTGCCAGCAGTTATCGGGGGATGCGGAGTTCACCCCTCCACTTT
CASSYRGMRSSPLHF
>TRBJ2-5|TRBV5-6|TRBD1|NA
TGTGCCAGCAGCAGGACAGGTTTGCAGGAAGAGACCCAGTACTTC
CASSRTGLQEETQYF
>TRBJ1-1|TRBV7-9|TRBD1|NA
TGTGCCAGCACCCAAGGGGGGACAGGGGGCCGGAACACTGAAGCTTTCTTT
CASTQGGTGGRNTEAFF
>TRBJ2-2|TRBV19|NA|many
TGTGCCAGTAGTATTGGCCAGAGCGCCGGGGAGCTGTTTTTT
CASSIGQSAGELFF
>TRBJ2-5|TRBV5-1|TRBD1|NA
TGCGCCAGCACCGCGACAGGGGGGCAAGAGACCCAGTACTTC
CASTATGGQETQYF
>TRBJ2-7|TRBV18|NA|NA
TGTGCCAGCTCACCTCAGAACCTGAACGAGCAGTACTTC
CASSPQNLNEQYF
>TRBJ2-1|TRBV5-1|NA|NA
TGCGCCAGCAGCTTGCTGGGGGGTCTTGATGAGCAGTTCTTC
CASSLLGGLDEQFF
>TRBJ2-2|TRBV7-8|NA|NA
TGTGCCAGCAGCCAACTCCTGGGGGAGCTGTTTTTT
CASSQLLGELFF
>TRBJ2-3|TRBV3-1/TRBV3-2|TRBD2|NA
TGTGCCAGCAGCCAAGATATTAGCGGGGGAACAGATACGCAGTATTTT
CASSQDISGGTDTQYF
>TRBJ2-1|TRBV3-1/TRBV3-2|TRBD2|NA
TGTGCCAGCAGCCAGGTACTAGCGGGGCCTTACAATGAGCAGTTCTTC
CASSQVLAGPYNEQFF
>TRBJ2-2|TRBV5-6|TRBD1|NA
TGTGCCAGCAGCTTGGTCGGGACAGGGAGGCCCGGGGAGCTGTTTTTT
CASSLVGTGRPGELFF
>TRBJ2-3|TRBV4-3|TRBD1|once
TGCGCCAGCAGCCCGGGACAGGGGGTCACAGATACGCAGTATTTT
CASSPGQGVTDTQYF